The 30 T cell receptor beta chains reported below all come from one sample, sequenced in a study of blood T cell repertoires in COVID-19. TCRdb's table, derived via immunoSEQ multiplex PCR, lists solely in-frame clones and lacks some. Among a few hundred thousand clones listed, 84% were seen once. The sequenced sample consisted of peripheral blood. All receptors derive from a person between 70 and 80 years old with COVID-19, enrolled during active disease.

The V and J genes are TRBV19 and TRBJ1-5; 10 nucleotides line up with TRBD1. The germline V gene encodes CDR1 LNHDA and CDR2 SQIVND (reference sequence). Losses at the gene ends were 6 bases for V and 1 base for J; bases not matched to a gene: 15. The CDR3 is 19 amino acids. CDR3 loop: CASRPPDRGRIKSNQPQHF. The CDR3 DNA is TGTGCCAGTAGGCCCCCCGACAGGGGGCGCATTAAAAGCAATCAGCCCCAGCATTTT.

The sample holds a few counts of this clone. The V and J genes are TRBV30 and TRBJ1-2, with TRBD1 matching 10 bases. J gave up 13 bases and V 8 bases, and 10 bases lay outside the gene matches. There are 11 residues in the CDR3. In germline, CDR1 is GTSNPN, CDR2 SVGIG (reference sequence). The CDR3 DNA is TGTGCCGGGACAGGGGCCCTCGAATCCACCTTC. It is translated as CAGTGALESTF.

The chain links TRBV10-3 to TRBJ2-3; the D gene is possibly TRBD1 (6 bases). The CDR3 covers 14 residues. Trimming removed 2 bases at V and 3 bases at J, with 9 bases between. Germline V gene lookup returns CDR1 ENHRY and CDR2 SYGVKD. The CDR3 DNA sequence: TGTGCCATCAGTGAGGGTCAGGGGACAGATACGCAGTATTTT. It specifies CAISEGQGTDTQYF.

The V call is TRBV5-1, the J call TRBJ2-2; 11 bases are shared with TRBD2. Germline CDR1 and CDR2: SGHRS and YFSETQ. The V and J ends lost 3 bases and 0 bases, in that order; junction bases with no gene match: 4. This CDR3 has 17 amino acids. The CDR3 DNA sequence: TGCGCCAGCAGCTCCGGACTAGCGGGTTCGAACACCGGGGAGCTGTTTTTT. Its protein is CASSSGLAGSNTGELFF.

The chain couples TRBV7-2 to TRBJ2-7, with 9 nucleotides matching TRBD2. J gave up 4 bases and V 6 bases, and 4 bases lay outside the gene matches. There are 13 residues in the CDR3. CDR1 is SGHTA and CDR2 is FQGNSA in the germline V gene. CDR3 in amino acids: CASSTSGSYEQYF. DNA for the CDR3: TGTGCCAGCAGTACTAGCGGGTCGTACGAGCAGTACTTC.

The genes are TRBV11-1 and TRBJ2-5, with a tentative D call TRBD2 (6 bases). V lost 2 bases and J 4 bases, leaving 14 bases between the germline ends. The CDR3 length is 15 residues. CDR1 SGHAT and CDR2 FQDESV come from the germline V gene (reference sequence). CDR3 nucleotides: TGTGCCAGCAGCTTATCTGGGGGGATGGTAGAGACCCAGTACTTC. Translated: CASSLSGGMVETQYF.

J is TRBJ2-2 and V is TRBV7-9; TRBD2 might be the D (6 bases). Germline V gene sequence: CDR1 SEHNR, CDR2 FQNEAQ (reference sequence). This CDR3 region has 13 residues. V was clipped by 6 bases and J by 6 bases, with 11 bases between them. CDR3 in DNA: TGTGCCAGCAGGACTGGGGAGGCCGGGGAGCTGTTTTTT. Its translation: CASRTGEAGELFF.

The chain employs TRBV7-9 and TRBJ1-4; TRBD1 agrees at 8 bases. The CDR3 has 15 residues. Unmatched junction bases numbered 9, after V lost 4 bases and J lost 8 bases. Germline V gene data show CDR1 as SEHNR and CDR2 as FQNEAQ (reference sequence). The CDR3 loop reads CASSWTGQGYEKLFF. CDR3 DNA: TGTGCCAGCAGCTGGACTGGACAGGGTTACGAAAAACTGTTTTTT.

A note on this clone: Additional DNA sequences in this sample encode the identical CDR3. The chain joins TRBV28 to TRBJ2-7, with 9 bases lining up with TRBD1. CDR1 is MDHEN and CDR2 is SYDVKM in the germline V gene. Trimming cost V 6 bases and J 2 bases; bases outside gene matches: 8. The CDR3 spans 15 residues. CDR3 residues: CASRNTGGLPYEQYF. CDR3 nucleotides: TGTGCCAGCAGAAATACAGGGGGCTTGCCCTACGAGCAGTACTTC.

The chain recombines TRBV3-1 (or the pseudogene TRBV3-2) with TRBJ2-7; 9 bases map to TRBD1. V gave up 4 bases and J gave up 3 bases; unmatched junction bases: 4. CDR1 and CDR2 from the germline V gene are LGHDT and YNNKEL (reference sequence). The CDR3 loop spans 14 amino acids. The CDR3 sequence is CASSRRTGDYEQYF. CDR3 coding DNA: TGTGCCAGCAGCCGAAGGACAGGGGACTACGAGCAGTACTTC.

Concerning this clone itself: Other DNA sequences within the sample encode an identical CDR3. The chain combines TRBV5-4 with TRBJ2-7; 7 positions match TRBD1. CDR3 length: 14 residues. Per germline, CDR1 SGHNT and CDR2 YYREEE (reference sequence). The J segment lost 2 bases and the V segment lost 0 bases, leaving 2 bases of the junction unmatched. The CDR3 coding sequence is TGTGCCAGCAGCTTGGGACAGGGTCCCTACGAGCAGTACTTC. Amino acids: CASSLGQGPYEQYF. The variable domain in full, completed from reference TRBV5-4 and TRBJ2-7, reads ETGVTQSPTHLIKTRGQQVTLRCSSQSGHNTVSWYQQALGQGPQFIFQYYREEENGRGNFPPRFSGLQFPNYSSELNVNALELDDSALYLCASSLGQGPYEQYFGPGTRLTVT.

Only a few counts were recorded for this clone. This chain links TRBV4-3 with TRBJ2-7; D unclear. Germline CDR1 is LGHNA and CDR2 is YSLEER. This CDR3 has 13 amino acids. Deletions cut 2 bases from V and 2 bases from J, with 7 bases between. CDR3 sequence (DNA): TGCGCCAGCAGCCAAAATCCTACCTACGAGCAGTACTTC. Translating gives CASSQNPTYEQYF.

This clone has a handful of counts. This chain uses TRBV5-1 with TRBJ1-6; D is uncertain. Trimming removed 3 bases at V and 3 bases at J, with 4 bases between. The germline V gene encodes CDR1 SGHRS and CDR2 YFSETQ. The CDR3 consists of 13 residues. CDR3 sequence (DNA): TGCGCCAGCAGCTCGGGCTATAATTCACCCCTCCACTTT. Protein: CASSSGYNSPLHF.

The chain uses TRBV13 and TRBJ1-4; 9 bases fit TRBD1. Germline CDR1 reads PRHDT; CDR2 reads FYEKMQ (reference sequence). The V and J ends lost 5 bases and 7 bases, in that order; junction bases with no gene match: 8. CDR3 length equals 15 residues. The CDR3 DNA follows: TGTGCCAGCAGCCTGGGACAGGGTAAGGGTGAAAAACTGTTTTTT. Translating gives CASSLGQGKGEKLFF.

The chain is built from TRBV10-3 and TRBJ2-3; 7 nucleotides line up with TRBD2. CDR1 is ENHRY and CDR2 is SYGVKD in the germline V gene. The CDR3 length is 19 residues. The V and J ends lost 0 bases and 2 bases, in that order; junction bases with no gene match: 14. CDR3 protein: CAISESWASGGSSTDTQYF. In DNA form, the CDR3 reads TGTGCCATCAGTGAGTCGTGGGCATCCGGCGGGAGTTCCACAGATACGCAGTATTTT.

This clone was detected once. The genes are TRBV5-1 and TRBJ2-3, with D perhaps TRBD1 (7 bases). Germline CDR1 SGHRS, CDR2 YFSETQ. Between the trimmed V and J ends, which lost 4 bases and 5 bases, there was a span of 17 bases. The length of the CDR3 is 15 residues. The CDR3 loop is CASSQGDTGGDTQYF. Written as DNA, the CDR3 is TGCGCCAGCAGCCAGGGGGACACCGGGGGAGATACGCAGTATTTT.

The chain has TRBV5-1 and TRBJ2-7; D may be TRBD1 (6 bases). This CDR3 has 14 amino acids. Trimming removed 0 bases at V and 2 bases at J, with 9 bases between. CDR1 and CDR2 from the germline V gene are SGHRS and YFSETQ. The CDR3 loop reads CASSLEGVPYEQYF. The CDR3 DNA reads TGCGCCAGCAGCTTGGAGGGGGTCCCCTACGAGCAGTACTTC.

V usage is TRBV7-8 and J usage is TRBJ1-5; no definite D call. Germline V gene sequence: CDR1 SGHVS, CDR2 FQNEAQ. Trimming pared 8 bases from V and 2 bases from J, leaving 10 bases between. The CDR3 loop spans 13 amino acids. The CDR3 region has the DNA TGTGCCAGCGCTACAGTTGGCAATCAGCCCCAGCATTTT. Translation gives CASATVGNQPQHF.

This clone was recorded a few times. Other nucleotide sequences in the sample specify the same CDR3. The CDR3 loop is CASSYSRTGGGYGYTF. DNA of the CDR3: TGTGCCAGCAGTTACTCGCGGACAGGGGGGGGCTATGGCTACACCTTC. The V gene is TRBV6-5, the J gene TRBJ1-2; 10 bases map to TRBD1. The CDR3 extends over 16 amino acids. The junction had 5 bases not matched to a gene; V was cut back by 0 bases and J by 4 bases. CDR1 is MNHEY and CDR2 is SVGAGI in the germline V gene.

The chain recombines TRBV27 with TRBJ1-1; 8 bases map to TRBD1. The CDR3 is made up of 14 amino acids. The germline CDR1 and CDR2 sequences are MNHEY and SMNVEV (reference sequence). V gave up 2 bases and J gave up 6 bases; unmatched junction bases: 5. CDR3 in DNA: TGTGCCAGCAGTTTACAGGGGGCCCAGGCTGAAGCTTTCTTT. Its protein product is CASSLQGAQAEAFF.

V gene TRBV11-2 combines with J gene TRBJ2-5; 12 bases line up with TRBD2. After removal of 5 bases from V and 2 bases from J, the junction contained 9 bases not matched to a gene. CDR1 SGHAT and CDR2 FQNNGV come from the germline V gene. The CDR3 has 17 residues. CDR3 amino acids: CASSDPTSGGLQETQYF. Written as DNA, the CDR3 is TGTGCCAGCAGCGACCCCACTAGCGGGGGGTTGCAAGAGACCCAGTACTTC.

The sample holds a few counts of this clone. The chain links TRBV7-3 to TRBJ2-2; TRBD2 might be the D (6 bases). Per the germline V gene, CDR1 is SGHTA and CDR2 is FQGTGA. Trimming stripped 5 bases from V and 2 bases from J, with 18 bases between. CDR3 length: 17 amino acids. In DNA form, the CDR3 reads TGTGCCAGCAGCCCACAGATACCGGGACTCAACACCGGGGAGCTGTTTTTT. It translates to CASSPQIPGLNTGELFF.

The chain has TRBV4-3 and TRBJ2-5; 7 nucleotides align to TRBD2. The germline CDR1 and CDR2 sequences are LGHNA and YSLEER. The CDR3 is 15 amino acids. V lost 0 bases to trimming and J lost 2 bases; unmatched junction nucleotides: 3. The CDR3 here is CASSQEISGQETQYF. The DNA for the CDR3 is TGCGCCAGCAGCCAAGAAATTAGCGGGCAAGAGACCCAGTACTTC.

The chain combines TRBV3-1 (or the pseudogene TRBV3-2) with TRBJ2-7; D might be TRBD2 (6 bases). Germline assignment: CDR1 LGHDT and CDR2 YNNKEL (reference sequence). CDR3 length: 16 amino acids. V was shortened by 0 bases and J by 3 bases, with 15 bases between the two germline ends. The CDR3 region is CASSQERRGLVYEQYF. The DNA of the CDR3 is TGTGCCAGCAGCCAAGAGAGGAGGGGACTTGTCTACGAGCAGTACTTC.

The chain combines TRBV6-5 with TRBJ2-2, with TRBD1 matching over 8 bases. Germline V CDR1 and CDR2: MNHEY, SVGAGI. The J segment lost 2 bases and the V segment lost 7 bases, leaving 6 bases of the junction unmatched. The CDR3 consists of 15 residues. The CDR3 DNA reads TGTGCCAGCACTCGGACAGGGAGAAACACCGGGGAGCTGTTTTTT. Amino acid sequence: CASTRTGRNTGELFF.

The chain couples TRBV25-1 to TRBJ1-2, with D maybe TRBD1 (5 bases). Trimming left V 1 base short and J 7 bases short, with 19 bases between. The CDR3 is made up of 16 amino acids. Germline CDR1 reads MGHDK; CDR2 reads SYGVNS. This CDR3 is CASSEFDSARGSGYTF. The DNA of the CDR3 is TGTGCCAGCAGTGAATTTGATAGTGCAAGGGGTTCTGGCTACACCTTC.

The J gene is TRBJ2-1, the V gene TRBV3-1 (or the pseudogene TRBV3-2); 9 bases are shared with TRBD2. This CDR3 contains 18 residues. V was pared by 1 base and J by 1 base, with 8 bases of the junction left unmatched. Germline V gene sequence: CDR1 LGHDT, CDR2 YNNKEL (reference sequence). The CDR3 loop reads CASSQGVLAGMSYNEQFF. The CDR3 coding sequence is TGTGCCAGCAGCCAAGGAGTCCTAGCGGGAATGTCCTACAATGAGCAGTTCTTC.

The V gene is TRBV25-1, the J gene TRBJ2-7; D not resolved. This CDR3 spans 14 amino acids. Germline V gene lookup returns CDR1 MGHDK and CDR2 SYGVNS. V lost 4 bases, J lost 3 bases, and 13 bases lay in between. The CDR3 nucleotides read TGTGCCAGCAGTGGATTCCCACTTGGCTACGAGCAGTACTTC. Protein: CASSGFPLGYEQYF.

The chain joins TRBV7-6 to TRBJ2-5; TRBD1 matches 10 bases. CDR3 length equals 16 residues. Germline loops: CDR1 SGHVS, CDR2 FNYEAQ. Germline trimming cut 3 bases from V and 4 bases from J; bases unmatched to any gene: 8. The CDR3 nucleotides are TGTGCCAGCAGCTTGGGTGCGACAGGGGGCATAGAGACCCAGTACTTC. Protein product: CASSLGATGGIETQYF.

J is TRBJ2-7 and V is TRBV6-5, with TRBD1 as a possible D gene (5 bases). With 0 bases removed from V and 0 bases from J, the gap between germline ends came to 12 bases. The CDR3 sequence is 16 residues long. Germline V gene data show CDR1 as MNHEY and CDR2 as SVGAGI. The CDR3 here is CASSYSRQTDSYEQYF. CDR3 nucleotides: TGTGCCAGCAGTTACTCCCGACAGACTGACTCCTACGAGCAGTACTTC.